This record covers a single T cell receptor (beta chain). This sample is drawn from a study of blood T cell repertoires in COVID-19. The V gene's germline CDR1 is MNHEY and CDR2 SVGAGI. With V trimmed by 4 bases and J by 3 bases, 7 bases remained unmatched. The CDR3 extends over 16 amino acids. Sequencing used immunoSEQ multiplex PCR; TCRdb keeps in-frame clones, though not all of them. The table has approximately 55,000 clones, 80% to 90% seen once. Sequencing input: peripheral blood. V is TRBV6-5 and J is TRBJ2-7; TRBD1 agrees at 12 bases. This sequence originates from a man aged 50 to 59 with active COVID-19. CDR3 region: CASSSGQGARVYEQYF. CDR3 DNA: TGTGCCAGCAGTTCGGGACAGGGGGCGCGGGTCTACGAGCAGTACTTC.